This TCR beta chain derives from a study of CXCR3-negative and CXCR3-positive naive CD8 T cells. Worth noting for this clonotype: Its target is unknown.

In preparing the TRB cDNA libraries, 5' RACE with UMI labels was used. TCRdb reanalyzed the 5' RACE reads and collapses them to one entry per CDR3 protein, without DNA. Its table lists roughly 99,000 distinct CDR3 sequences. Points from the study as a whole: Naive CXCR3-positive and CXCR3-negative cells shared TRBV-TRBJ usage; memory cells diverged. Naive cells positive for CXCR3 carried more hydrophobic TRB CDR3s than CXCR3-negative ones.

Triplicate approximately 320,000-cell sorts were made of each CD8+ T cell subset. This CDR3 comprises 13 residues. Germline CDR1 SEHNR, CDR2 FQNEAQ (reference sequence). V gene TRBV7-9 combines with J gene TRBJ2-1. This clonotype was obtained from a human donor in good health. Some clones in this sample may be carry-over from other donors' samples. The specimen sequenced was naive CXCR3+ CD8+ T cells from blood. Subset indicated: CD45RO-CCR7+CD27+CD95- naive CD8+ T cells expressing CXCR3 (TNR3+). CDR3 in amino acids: CASSLLPHNEQFF.